This T cell receptor beta chain emerged from a study of human T cells and chemical hapten exposure (dated by TCRdb to about 2021). Concerning the study at large: For sensitization, 2% DPC in acetone was applied to a roughly 2 cm by roughly 2 cm area of upper inner arm skin. Libraries were pooled for sequencing, and variation in per-sample TCR yields was attributed mainly to small differences in library volumes within the pool. For TCR sequencing, blood came from about 29 alopecia patients at anywhere from one to four time points (pre-sensitization, 2, 6 and 24 weeks). The study tracked peripheral blood TCR repertoire changes in vivo during primary and secondary sensitization to the hapten diphenylcyclopropenone (DPC) in alopecia patients. Patient blood was sampled pre-sensitization (week 0) and at 2, 6 and about 24 weeks after DPC sensitization. Weekly therapeutic DPC doses were additionally applied to the scalp of patients throughout the roughly 25-week study period. Alopecia areata with under or over 50% scalp involvement, alopecia totalis and alopecia universalis were represented in the patient cohort, which was mostly female. Patch testing was done on the upper back using Finn chambers containing 0.01% DPC, and results were scored after 6 days according to International Contact Dermatitis Research Group standards. The full study reports these points: After repeated subsampling, changes were observed in the strength of the expansion versus patch-test correlation and in the threshold at which the correlation became significant. All patients had alopecia, a presumed autoimmune disease, so their immune response might differ from that of healthy individuals. Expanded TCRs formed significantly more large CDR3 similarity clusters than pre-sensitization or healthy control sets, consistent with antigen-driven responses. DPC sensitization did not change how many TCRs were above 1 in 1000 frequency, and no evidence was found of alterations in global repertoire structure. Patch test score was positively correlated with the number of PT1 expanded TCRs, with significance at thresholds 8, 16 and 32 but not at 4.

The time point label here, explained by the study, means: patch test 3, about 24 weeks after DPC sensitization. The treatment or condition label on this specimen signifies: therapeutic diphenylcyclopropenone sensitization with weekly scalp DPC. Blood at each patch-test visit was drawn before the patch test was applied. Patients were considered eligible if aged 18 to 70, diagnosed with alopecia and deemed suitable for DPC therapy, and patients were excluded if pregnant. Total RNA was isolated from unfractionated whole blood collected in Tempus Blood RNA tubes. Turning to this clonotype: It has no known antigen specificity. Per-base quality was not reported, and no clone a single base away is much larger than it.

The junction carries 14 bases between V and J, which are trimmed by 4 bases and 1 base respectively. Taken from cysteine to phenylalanine, the CDR3 has 15 residues. Only the CDR3 part of the read is kept: 45 bases, read in frame from the first base. Library creation used RACE. TCRdb names NextSeq 500 as the instrument used. During library preparation, unique molecular identifiers were attached to individual cDNA molecules so that TCRs could be counted quantitatively and reproducibly. From each blood RNA sample, both TCR alpha and TCR beta chains were sequenced. On the study's bioinformatics: Samples had a median of roughly 98,000 TCRs, with a range from roughly 23,224 to 750,000. V, J and CDR3 annotation of the TCR reads was carried out using the Decombinator software suite. For the PS versus PT1 abundance plots, all samples were subsampled to the same number of TCRs (28,000). Expanded TCRs were defined as absent before sensitization and observed at least eight times at the 2-week time point. In TCRdb, the public reads were trimmed at Q25 with fastp and aligned with MiXCR, with productive beta chains retained. Rows with one shared CDR3 protein collapse into an entry with the most common genes and DNA. These V and J calls originate from TCRdb's pipeline instead of the authors' own analysis. Counted in this sample were about 190,000 distinct CDR3 sequences; under 30% of them appeared once. 2.5% of the sample is taken by the ten largest.

This TCR was recovered from a woman in her thirties or forties with alopecia areata. Some clones in this sample may be carry-over from other donors' samples. This sample comprised whole blood, obtained in connection with sensitization to the hapten diphenylcyclopropenone (DPC). The chain is assembled from TRBV12-3 or TRBV12-4 and TRBJ2-7, with no reliable assignment of the D segment. The CDR3 in this case is CASSSYGTESYEQYF. DNA sequence: TGTGCCAGCAGTTCCTATGGAACAGAGTCCTACGAGCAGTACTTC.